This T cell receptor beta chain was obtained from a study of cytomegalovirus exposure and HLA in healthy donors (dated by TCRdb to about 2017). Describing the broader study: An earlier analysis of approximately 590 of the donors reported about 250 Gb of sequence data and about 100 million unique TCR beta sequences from some 180 million T cells. An early release covering more than 500 HLA-typed donors comprised about 300 gigabases of sequencing data and approximately 80 million unique TCR sequences. Among the approximately 400 genotyped donors, around 81% belonged to the genetic ancestry cluster associated with self-reported Caucasian donors. The aim of the study was to test whether cataloging public T cell receptors could identify signatures of past pathogen exposure. The study profiled the T cell repertoires of under 700 subjects by immunosequencing and related them to cytomegalovirus serostatus. Along with the roughly 610-subject first cohort, a separate validation cohort of over a hundred different subjects was used. High-throughput TCR immunosequencing, statistical association of individual TCRs with disease status, and machine learning were combined to predict cytomegalovirus infection status. A later analysis re-analyzed previously published TCR beta repertoires from several hundred donors and added high-resolution HLA genotyping to study TCR occurrence patterns. In the later analysis, no new phenotypic data were used to find candidate immune exposures; instead, reliance was placed on TCR beta sequences and their occurrence across donors. To decide whether each TCR beta V gene segment behaved as functional or pseudogenic, an earlier analysis of 587 of the donors relied on high-throughput TCR beta sequencing. Donor age, sex, ethnicity and CMV serostatus were compiled alongside the repertoire data. A later genetic analysis took genome-wide SNP genotypes for about 55% of the 666 donors and used that subset as a discovery cohort. All discovery cohort repertoires had been generated using a single sequencing platform. Both class I and class II loci were covered by HLA typing, at four-digit resolution. The number of donors typed differed by locus, with roughly 629-640 for A, B, C, DRB1 and DQB1, roughly 520 for DQA1, 600 to 610 for DPA1, and 400 to 490 for DPB1. Roughly five DR-DQ haplotypes were treated as single units for association and clustering because of strong linkage in the cohort. Among 350 to 400 genotyped donors of the cohort, an average of approximately 250,000 unique TCR beta nucleotide sequences were sequenced per donor, roughly 18% of them non-productive. The research as a whole found: In a later analysis, most CMV-associated TCR beta chains were found to appear HLA-restricted, with HLA associations seemingly driven largely by CMV exposure. The sequencing pipeline was judged likely to have produced a cluster of highly shared sequence variants as a technical artifact. The classifier was reported to diagnose cytomegalovirus status with high specificity and sensitivity in both the original cohort and the validation cohort. Some IMGT-functional V segments, including TRBV6-2 and TRBV6-3, could not be distinguished by the 87-base-pair reads and were therefore excluded. In an earlier analysis of approximately 590 of the donors, most TCR beta V segments were observed in productive rearrangements about 87% or about 30% of the time, broadly matching IMGT annotations. About 17 rarely observed V segments, including chromosome 9 orphons, were excluded from the earlier analysis of several hundred of the donors because counts were too low. It was suggested by the authors that the approach could potentially be generalized to other disease states and immunological phenotypes. This cohort had only TCR beta chains sequenced, and the lack of alpha or paired-chain data limited which features could be detected. Strong co-occurrence of HLA alleles, especially DR and DQ, made assigning TCR associations to individual alleles difficult. Presence/absence analyses assumed roughly uniform sequencing depth across donors, an assumption that may not hold. CMV serostatus was the only immune exposure information available for the cohort. In vitro tests confirmed that a few of the cytomegalovirus-associated TCR beta chains recognize cytomegalovirus antigens. A later analysis found that TCR association rates varied across HLA loci, with DRB1 alleles showing the most associated TCRs and HLA-C alleles the fewest. Linkage disequilibrium might explain the correlated functional status among segregating V segments, but an unknown experimental factor could not be ruled out. In the study, 150 to 200 TCR beta chains were listed as associated with cytomegalovirus. In a later analysis, over 15,000 TCR beta sequences were associated with specific HLA alleles at a false discovery rate of 0.05. A later analysis found that HLA-associated TCR beta chains were more clonally expanded and had lower generation probabilities than equally common non-associated chains. In a later analysis, several top co-occurrence clusters were reported to appear linked to parvovirus B19, influenza, CMV and Epstein-Barr virus. A later genetic analysis reported fewer N-insertions in productive TCRs among donors in an Asian-associated ancestry cluster than the 666-donor mean. Because some donors lacked HLA typing at each locus, the association tests relied only on the typed subset. In a later genetic analysis, a missense DCLRE1C variant was associated with V-gene and J-gene trimming of TCR beta chains, and the association was replicated in an independent cohort. Across donors, most TCR sequences were observed very rarely, whereas some public TCRs were present in many individuals. A further reported finding was that TCR beta sequences accurately predicted the HLA-A and HLA-B alleles for most subjects in the first cohort.

Regarding this clone: Its antigen is unknown. Nothing much larger sits one base from this clone, and base qualities are not available.

The germline V gene yields SGHRS for CDR1 and YFSETQ for CDR2. Counted from cysteine to phenylalanine, this CDR3 has 17 amino acids. Only the CDR3 part of the read is kept: 51 bases, read in frame from the first base. Trimming at the junction amounts to 4 bases on V and 7 bases on J, and the germline ends lie 24 bases apart. The method behind the library was the immunoSEQ multiplex PCR assay. A mixture of 60 forward primers for TCR Vbeta segments and 13 reverse primers for TCR Jbeta segments was used in the multiplex PCR. The CDR3 region of rearranged TCR beta genes was amplified from genomic DNA with a multiplex PCR assay. The amplified TCR beta libraries were sequenced on the Illumina HiSeq System as 87-base-pair reads. Turning to the authors' computational methods: Across the 500 to 750 repertoires, a later analysis counted 78 million or so unique TCR beta chains, about 10 million of which were shared by at least two donors. Raw reads were error-corrected and collapsed into unique sequences by a nearest-neighbor algorithm in which closely related sequences were merged to remove PCR and sequencing errors. To assign V, D and J gene segments, CDR3 sequences were aligned to IMGT reference sequences. For a sequence to be retained, at least a six-nucleotide match to both a V gene segment and a J gene segment was required. A rearrangement was called productive if the CDR3 had no stop codons and remained in frame with V and J, and every other rearrangement was called non-productive. CDR3 was defined according to IMGT convention as the region running from the second conserved V-encoded cysteine to the conserved J-encoded phenylalanine. Sequences without an unambiguous match to a single V gene segment were excluded from the earlier analysis of approximately 600 of the donors. In an earlier analysis of 587 of the donors, a V segment was called functional when productive rearrangements were above 56.7%, and segregating when the standard deviation between donors exceeded 5%. To diagnose cytomegalovirus status from the catalog of TCR beta chain sequences, a statistical classification framework was built. A later analysis assigned V and J genes by comparing TCR nucleotide sequences with IMGT/GENE-DB human TR gene sequences. A later analysis assigned CDR3 sequences and most-parsimonious VDJ recombination scenarios with the TCRdist pipeline. In a later analysis, each TCR beta chain was defined by its CDR3 amino acid sequence together with its V-gene family, and reads without a unique V-gene family were excluded. A later analysis removed 500 to 650 highly shared, low-generation-probability nucleotide sequences to deal with suspected cross-contamination and a sequencing artifact. For each public chain, a later analysis derived a clonal expansion index from normalized ranks of inferred template counts within each repertoire. In a later analysis, generation probabilities were computed using a VDJ recombination model fitted to out-of-frame rearrangements, and the results were checked against IGoR. Hypergeometric tests were used in a later analysis to score TCR-TCR, TCR-HLA and TCR-CMV co-occurrence, with a repertoire-size bias correction applied to the TCR pairs. To estimate false discovery rates, a later analysis permuted the HLA or CMV assignments 20 times. A later analysis grouped co-occurring TCRs with DBSCAN, adding TCRdist sequence similarity when clustering within HLA-allele-positive subsets. For co-occurrence clustering, repertoires with fewer than 30,000 or more than 120,000 public chains were excluded, along with about five repertoires with anomalous nucleotide sharing. The table comes from immuneACCESS by way of TCRdb, which keeps in-frame sequences with V and J called. Part of the clones is missing from these tables; in studies checked, under half for an unresolved V gene and the rest for unknown reasons. The V and J calls and the clone size are those of that table, but D and trimming were determined from the DNA. This sample is represented by about 160,000 clones; roughly 72% of them were singletons. Over 0.95% of the sample lies in the top ten.

The cohort consisted of fewer than 700 healthy bone marrow donors. Cohort members were all nominally healthy when sampled, although unrecorded immune exposures were likely present. The donor was CMV seronegative and belonged to the group of 320 or so seronegative cohort members. A peripheral blood sample was collected from each donor, and TCR beta sequencing was performed on peripheral blood mononuclear cells. Genomic DNA was extracted from the blood cell samples with the Qiagen DNeasy Blood Extraction Kit. The rearranged chain carries TRBV5-1 and TRBJ2-1; the best D guess is TRBD2, with 6 bases matching. The receptor comes from a woman aged 40-49 years in good health and CMV-seronegative. Sequencing was carried out using PBMCs. The DNA sequence is as follows: TGCGCCAGCAGCCTACTTATTAGCGGAGAGGGGTTTAATGAGCAGTTCTTC. It is translated as CASSLLISGEGFNEQFF.